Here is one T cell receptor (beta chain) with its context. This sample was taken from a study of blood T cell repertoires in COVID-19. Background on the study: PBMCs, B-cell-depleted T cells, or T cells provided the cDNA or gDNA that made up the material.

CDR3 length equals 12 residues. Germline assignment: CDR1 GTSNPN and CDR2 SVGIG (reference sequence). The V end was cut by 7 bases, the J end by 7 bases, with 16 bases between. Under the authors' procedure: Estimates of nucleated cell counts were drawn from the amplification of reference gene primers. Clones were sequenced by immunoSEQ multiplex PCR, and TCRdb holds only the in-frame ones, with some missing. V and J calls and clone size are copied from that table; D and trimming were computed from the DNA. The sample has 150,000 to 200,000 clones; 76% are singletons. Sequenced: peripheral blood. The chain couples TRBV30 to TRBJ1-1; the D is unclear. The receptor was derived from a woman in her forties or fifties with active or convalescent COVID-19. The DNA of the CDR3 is TGTGCCTCCCCCGGGGTGATCGGTGAAGCTTTCTTT. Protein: CASPGVIGEAFF.